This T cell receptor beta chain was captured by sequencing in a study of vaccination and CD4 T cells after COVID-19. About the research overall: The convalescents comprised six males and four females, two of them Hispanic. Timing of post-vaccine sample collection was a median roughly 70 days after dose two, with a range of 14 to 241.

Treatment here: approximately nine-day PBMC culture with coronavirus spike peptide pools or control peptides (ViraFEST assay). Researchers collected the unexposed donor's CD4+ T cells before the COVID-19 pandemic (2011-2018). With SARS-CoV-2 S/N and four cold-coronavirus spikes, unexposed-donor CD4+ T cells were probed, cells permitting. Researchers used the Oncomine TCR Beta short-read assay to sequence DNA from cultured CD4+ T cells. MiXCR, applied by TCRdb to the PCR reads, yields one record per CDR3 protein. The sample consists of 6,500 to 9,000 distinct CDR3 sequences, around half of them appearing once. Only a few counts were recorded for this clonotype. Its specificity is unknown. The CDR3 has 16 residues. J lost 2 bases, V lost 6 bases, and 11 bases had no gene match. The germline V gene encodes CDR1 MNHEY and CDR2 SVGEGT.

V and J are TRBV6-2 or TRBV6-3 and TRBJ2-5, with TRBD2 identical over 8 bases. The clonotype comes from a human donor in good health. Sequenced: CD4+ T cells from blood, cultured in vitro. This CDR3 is CASSPRSGTRQETQYF. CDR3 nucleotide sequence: TGTGCCAGCAGCCCAAGATCCGGGACTAGGCAAGAGACCCAGTACTTC.